This passage covers 4 T cell receptor beta chains from one sample sequenced in a study of blood T cell repertoires in COVID-19. Using immunoSEQ multiplex PCR, the repertoire was profiled, and TCRdb retains in-frame clones only, with some absent. This sample has approximately 470,000 clones, with roughly 90% found just once. The sample consisted of PBMCs or T cells enriched from blood (not recorded which). These receptors originate from a woman between 18 and 30 years old who had recovered from COVID-19.

This clone came up once. This chain joins TRBV5-8 and TRBJ2-1, with 8 positions matching TRBD2. The CDR3 is 16 residues long. Looked up from germline, CDR1 is SGHTS and CDR2 is YDEGEE. The V and J ends lost 0 bases and 7 bases, in that order; junction bases with no gene match: 9. CDR3 sequence: CASSLGAGGGLNEQFF. For the CDR3, the DNA is TGTGCCAGCAGCTTGGGTGCGGGCGGGGGGTTAAATGAGCAGTTCTTC. The variable domain in full, with the rest retrieved from reference TRBV5-8 and TRBJ2-1, is EAGVTQSPTHLIKTRGQQATLRCSPISGHTSVYWYQQALGLGLQFLLWYDEGEERNRGNFPPRFSGRQFPNYSSELNVNALELEDSALYLCASSLGAGGGLNEQFFGPGTRLTVL.

The V gene is TRBV2, the J gene TRBJ2-7; possibly TRBD1 for D (5 bases). The CDR3 runs 13 residues. CDR1 and CDR2 (germline): SNHLY, FYNNEI. Trimming took off 8 bases at V and 4 bases at J, with 15 bases between the two ends. The CDR3 DNA sequence: TGTGCCAGCTTGGCGGCAGGGCAATACGAGCAGTACTTC. Protein sequence: CASLAAGQYEQYF.

The rearrangement links TRBV10-1 to TRBJ1-3; tentatively, D is TRBD1 (5 bases). The CDR3 is 18 residues long. In germline, CDR1 is WNHNN, CDR2 SYGVQD (reference sequence). The V and J ends lost 3 bases and 0 bases respectively, with 18 bases between them. The CDR3 DNA is TGCGCCAGCAGTGACGCCAAGGGCAGGGCCTACTCTGGAAACACCATATATTTT. It codes for CASSDAKGRAYSGNTIYF.

The V gene is TRBV10-3, the J gene TRBJ1-1; D not certain. The germline V and J ends were trimmed by 8 bases and 2 bases, with 6 bases remaining between them. Germline V gene sequence: CDR1 ENHRY, CDR2 SYGVKD. The CDR3 runs 11 residues. CDR3 DNA: TGTGCCATCTGGAGTAACACTGAAGCTTTCTTT. Translated, it gives CAIWSNTEAFF.